This entry lists 30 T cell receptor beta chains sequenced from one sample in a study of identical twins. TCRdb reprocessed the 5' RACE reads via MiXCR and lists one record per CDR3 protein. The data contain roughly 280,000 distinct CDR3 sequences, roughly 9% of them singletons. The sample also formed part of further work on yellow fever vaccine responses in identical twins.

Sequences were obtained from CD8+ T cells sorted from blood. The receptors were sampled from a woman younger than 30 in good health.

This clonotype was observed many times. The chain joins TRBV29-1 to TRBJ2-1; TRBD2 matches at 10 bases. V dropped 3 bases and J dropped 10; count of bases not matched to a gene: 9. In germline, CDR1 is SQVTM, CDR2 ANQGSEA. The CDR3 covers 14 residues. The CDR3 sequence is CSVDYPLAGNEQFF. CDR3 nucleotides: TGCAGCGTTGATTACCCACTAGCGGGAAACGAGCAGTTCTTC.

This chain uses TRBV24-1 with TRBJ2-2, with TRBD2 identical over 13 bases. The length of the CDR3 is 19 residues. CDR1 and CDR2 (germline): KGHDR, SFDVKD. With V trimmed by 5 bases and J by 3 bases, 11 bases remained unmatched. The CDR3 DNA reads TGTGCCACCAGTGCCCTAAAAGGGACTAGCGGGGTTTACACCGGGGAGCTGTTTTTT. Encoded protein: CATSALKGTSGVYTGELFF.

The chain combines TRBV27 with TRBJ1-6; unclear D gene. V was clipped by 3 bases and J by 10 bases, with 7 bases between them. CDR3 size: 12 residues. Per the germline V gene, CDR1 is MNHEY and CDR2 is SMNVEV (reference sequence). The CDR3 DNA follows: TGTGCCAGCAGTTTCAGAGGGTCACCCCTCCACTTT. Translation: CASSFRGSPLHF.

This clonotype was seen only a few times. CDR3 region: CSYKTGTDGTDTQYF. The CDR3 nucleotides read TGCAGCTATAAGACCGGGACAGACGGCACAGATACGCAGTATTTT. The chain joins TRBV29-1 to TRBJ2-3; the match to TRBD1 covers 7 bases. The CDR3 runs to 15 residues. V was pared by 8 bases and J by 1 base, with 12 bases of the junction left unmatched. CDR1 and CDR2 from the germline V gene are SQVTM and ANQGSEA.

The chain is built from TRBV12-3 or TRBV12-4 and TRBJ2-7, with D perhaps matching TRBD1 or TRBD2 (6 bases each). This CDR3 spans 14 amino acids. Trimming took off 4 bases at V and 6 bases at J, with 16 bases between the two ends. The CDR3, as DNA: TGTGCCAGCAGTTACCCGGGGGCTTCTCTCGAGCAGTACTTC. Translation: CASSYPGASLEQYF.

The chain links TRBV19 to TRBJ2-7, with a tentative D call TRBD1 (6 bases). With 3 bases removed from V and 2 bases from J, the gap between germline ends came to 8 bases. Germline CDR1 is LNHDA and CDR2 is SQIVND (reference sequence). This CDR3 is built from 13 residues. CDR3 in amino acids: CASSIDRTYEQYF. The CDR3 DNA reads TGTGCCAGTAGTATTGACAGGACCTACGAGCAGTACTTC.

There are many counts of this clonotype. V is TRBV5-5 and J is TRBJ2-2, with D perhaps TRBD1 or TRBD2 (5 bases each). The CDR3 extends over 18 amino acids. Trimming cost V 0 bases and J 2 bases, with 17 bases left between them. Germline CDR1 and CDR2: SGHKS and YYEKEE (reference sequence). The CDR3 loop reads CASSLAMGDLKNTGELFF. CDR3 nucleotides: TGTGCCAGCAGCTTGGCGATGGGGGACCTAAAAAACACCGGGGAGCTGTTTTTT.

This clonotype has only a few counts. V and J are TRBV2 and TRBJ2-7; D may be TRBD2 (6 bases). The germline V gene encodes CDR1 SNHLY and CDR2 FYNNEI. Trimming removed 0 bases at V and 0 bases at J, with 6 bases between. This CDR3 region has 14 residues. The CDR3 bases are TGTGCCAGCAGTGAAGCCGGGGGCTCCTACGAGCAGTACTTC. Protein sequence: CASSEAGGSYEQYF.

The chain uses TRBV19 and TRBJ1-1, with D hard to call. Trimming left V 0 bases short and J 4 bases short, with 6 bases between. The CDR3 loop spans 13 amino acids. Per germline, CDR1 LNHDA and CDR2 SQIVND (reference sequence). CDR3 DNA: TGTGCCAGTAGTATAGATCTGGGCACTGAAGCTTTCTTT. Amino acid sequence: CASSIDLGTEAFF.

The chain combines TRBV25-1 with TRBJ2-1; 14 positions agree with TRBD2. The ends lost 3 bases at V and 8 bases at J; junction bases unmatched: 15. CDR1 and CDR2 from the germline V gene are MGHDK and SYGVNS. The CDR3 has 19 residues. The CDR3 is CASSDPLRPGTSGSDEQFF. CDR3 sequence (DNA): TGTGCCAGCAGTGATCCCTTGAGACCCGGGACTAGCGGGAGTGATGAGCAGTTCTTC. The entire variable domain, with the rest obtained from reference TRBV25-1 and TRBJ2-1, is as follows: EADIYQTPRYLVIGTGKKITLECSQTMGHDKMYWYQQDPGMELHLIHYSYGVNSTEKGDLSSESTVSRIRTEHFPLTLESARPSHTSQYLCASSDPLRPGTSGSDEQFFGPGTRLTVL.

Many counts were recorded for this clonotype. The V gene is TRBV7-6, the J gene TRBJ2-1, with TRBD2 matching 10 bases. Germline V gene lookup returns CDR1 SGHVS and CDR2 FNYEAQ. The CDR3 is made up of 16 amino acids. J was trimmed by 4 bases and V by 4 bases; bases with no gene match: 7. The CDR3 bases are TGTGCCAGCAGCTACGACGGGACTAGCGTTTACAATGAGCAGTTCTTC. Its translation is CASSYDGTSVYNEQFF.

This clonotype appeared many times. The chain has TRBV6-2 or TRBV6-3 and TRBJ2-7, with TRBD2 matching over 11 bases. The V segment lost 5 bases and the J segment 2 bases; nucleotides outside the gene matches: 5. CDR3 length equals 15 residues. The germline V gene has CDR1 MNHEY and CDR2 SVGEGT. CDR3: CASSEGTSGPYEQYF. For the CDR3, the DNA is TGTGCCAGCAGTGAGGGGACTAGCGGCCCCTACGAGCAGTACTTC.

The table lists this clonotype with a few counts. J is TRBJ2-7 and V is TRBV3-1; 7 bases line up with TRBD2. Looked up from germline, CDR1 is LGHDT and CDR2 is YNNKEL (reference sequence). The CDR3 extends over 15 amino acids. Trimming took 1 base from V and 2 from J; bases not matched to a gene: 5. For the CDR3, the DNA is TGTGCCAGCAGCCAAGGGGCTAGCGGTCCCTACGAGCAGTACTTC. Translated, it gives CASSQGASGPYEQYF.

This clonotype was counted between two and nine times. The CDR3 nucleotides are TGTGCCAGCAGCCACAGGGGGTTGTCGACTGAAGCTTTCTTT. Translated, it gives CASSHRGLSTEAFF. The chain couples TRBV27 to TRBJ1-1, with 8 positions matching TRBD1. V lost 6 bases and J lost 5; bases outside the gene matches: 8. The CDR3 is 14 amino acids. Germline-derived CDR1 and CDR2 are MNHEY and SMNVEV (reference sequence).

This clonotype was seen ten or more times. V is TRBV29-1 and J is TRBJ2-7; D is perhaps TRBD2 (6 bases). CDR1 is SQVTM, CDR2 ANQGSEA, per germline. This CDR3 has 13 amino acids. Trimming removed 7 bases from V and 0 bases from J, with 13 bases in between. The CDR3 DNA is TGCAGCGCCTATAGCGGAAACTCCTACGAGCAGTACTTC. This encodes CSAYSGNSYEQYF.

V gene TRBV11-2 combines with J gene TRBJ2-2; D gene unclear. The germline V gene encodes CDR1 SGHAT and CDR2 FQNNGV. V lost 8 bases to trimming and J lost 3 bases, with 10 bases between them. The CDR3 length is 13 residues. The CDR3 spells CASGLVDTGELFF. The CDR3 DNA is TGTGCCAGCGGTCTAGTGGACACCGGGGAGCTGTTTTTT.

The chain joins TRBV27 to TRBJ2-7; D possibly matches TRBD1 or TRBD2 (5 bases each). V was trimmed by 6 bases and J by 2 bases, leaving 20 bases between them. Germline V CDR1 and CDR2: MNHEY, SMNVEV (reference sequence). The CDR3 is 16 amino acids. The CDR3 here is CASSWTAGPHTYEQYF. CDR3 coding DNA: TGTGCCAGCAGCTGGACTGCAGGGCCCCACACCTACGAGCAGTACTTC.

There are many counts of this clonotype. The V gene is TRBV20-1, the J gene TRBJ2-7; D is unresolved. The CDR3 consists of 13 residues. V lost 0 bases, J lost 5 bases, and 11 bases lay in between. Germline CDR1 is DFQATT and CDR2 is SNEGSKA (reference sequence). CDR3: CSARDLNVDEQYF. The CDR3 bases are TGCAGTGCTAGAGATCTGAATGTAGACGAGCAGTACTTC.

This clonotype was counted a few times. The CDR3 DNA reads TGCGCCAGCAGCCAAGAATTCAGGGGGCGCGCTGGGGCCAACGTCCTGACTTTC. It specifies CASSQEFRGRAGANVLTF. This sequence joins TRBV4-3 and TRBJ2-6; 8 bases map to TRBD1. The ends lost 0 bases at V and 2 bases at J; junction bases unmatched: 6. The CDR3 sequence is 18 residues long. Germline lookup yields CDR1 LGHNA and CDR2 YSLEER.

This clonotype was observed a handful of times. The chain joins TRBV7-9 to TRBJ2-7, with D possibly TRBD1 on 5 matching bases. CDR3 length equals 13 residues. CDR1 and CDR2 from the germline V gene are SEHNR and FQNEAQ (reference sequence). V lost 2 bases, J lost 3 bases, and 8 bases lay in between. CDR3 nucleotides: TGTGCCAGCAGCTTACCACAGGACTACGAGCAGTACTTC. Translating gives CASSLPQDYEQYF.

The chain uses TRBV4-3 and TRBJ2-1; TRBD2 aligns across 11 bases. Germline lookup yields CDR1 LGHNA and CDR2 YSLEER. The CDR3 is 17 residues long. V gave up 3 bases and J gave up 6 bases; unmatched junction bases: 10. The CDR3 here is CASSHAPLAGGINEQFF. The DNA for the CDR3 is TGCGCCAGCAGCCATGCACCTCTAGCGGGAGGTATCAATGAGCAGTTCTTC.

This chain links TRBV11-2 with TRBJ2-7; perhaps D is TRBD1 or TRBD2 (5 bases each). CDR1 and CDR2 (germline): SGHAT, FQNNGV. CDR3 length: 13 residues. V shed 8 bases and J shed 2 bases, with 13 bases lying between them. The CDR3 loop is CASGWGSPYEQYF. CDR3 DNA sequence: TGTGCCAGCGGTTGGGGGTCCCCCTACGAGCAGTACTTC.

This clonotype was detected ten times or more. V gene TRBV24-1 combines with J gene TRBJ2-3; D perhaps matches TRBD2 (5 bases). V gave up 6 bases and J gave up 3 bases, with 9 bases separating them. CDR1 and CDR2 from the germline V gene are KGHDR and SFDVKD. This CDR3 has 13 amino acids. The CDR3 spells CATSWGATDTQYF. In DNA form, the CDR3 reads TGTGCCACCAGTTGGGGAGCAACAGATACGCAGTATTTT.

The chain joins TRBV9 to TRBJ2-7; D unresolved. Looked up from germline, CDR1 is SGDLS and CDR2 is YYNGEE. CDR3 length: 14 amino acids. Trimming stripped 0 bases from V and 6 bases from J, with 13 bases between. CDR3 in DNA: TGTGCCAGCAGCGTAGGTGTTAAGGGCCGCGAGCAGTACTTC. This sequence encodes CASSVGVKGREQYF.

This clonotype was detected ten times or more. V is TRBV29-1 and J is TRBJ2-7; D might be TRBD1 or TRBD2, each matching 6 bases. V lost 6 bases, J lost 0 bases, and 15 bases lay in between. Germline V lookup: CDR1 SQVTM, CDR2 ANQGSEA. The CDR3 spans 14 residues. DNA for the CDR3: TGCAGCGTCCCAACGGGGGACAACTCCTACGAGCAGTACTTC. Encoded protein: CSVPTGDNSYEQYF.

This clonotype was seen more than once but under ten times. The rearrangement uses TRBV2 and TRBJ2-1, with 9 bases identical to TRBD2. The CDR3 has 16 residues. The V gene end was trimmed by 6 bases and the J gene end by 6 bases; junction bases not matched to a gene: 12. Germline V gene data show CDR1 as SNHLY and CDR2 as FYNNEI. The CDR3 bases are TGTGCCAGCAGCATGAACCTAGCGGGAACGAGCAATGAGCAGTTCTTC. Residues: CASSMNLAGTSNEQFF.

This clonotype was observed at least ten times. J is TRBJ2-3 and V is TRBV11-3, with 12 bases lining up with TRBD1. Germline values: CDR1 SGHNT, CDR2 YENEEA. With 5 bases clipped from V and 5 bases from J, the junction kept 8 bases outside the gene matches. The CDR3 has 16 amino acids. CDR3 bases: TGTGCCAGCAGCCCCCGGGGACAGGGGGCAGAAGATACGCAGTATTTT. Protein sequence: CASSPRGQGAEDTQYF.

This clonotype has ten or more counts. The rearrangement links TRBV27 to TRBJ1-2, with 8 bases lining up with TRBD1. V was pared by 1 base and J by 8 bases, with 6 bases of the junction left unmatched. The CDR3 runs to 14 residues. From germline, CDR1 is MNHEY and CDR2 SMNVEV (reference sequence). CDR3 nucleotide sequence: TGTGCCAGCAGTTTATTCCAGGGGGCTGGAGGCTACACCTTC. Translated: CASSLFQGAGGYTF.

This clonotype appeared many times. The rearrangement links TRBV5-1 to TRBJ2-7; 7 positions agree with TRBD1. In germline, CDR1 is SGHRS, CDR2 YFSETQ. V lost 5 bases, J lost 3 bases, and 8 bases stayed unmatched. The CDR3 length is 14 residues. The CDR3 loop is CASRSGQLNYEQYF. DNA of the CDR3: TGCGCCAGCAGATCGGGACAGCTTAACTACGAGCAGTACTTC.

V and J are TRBV5-6 and TRBJ2-5, with TRBD2 matching over 10 bases. Unmatched junction bases numbered 3, after V lost 6 bases and J lost 1 base. The CDR3 is 14 residues long. The germline CDR1 and CDR2 sequences are SGHDT and YYEEEE. The CDR3 DNA is TGTGCCAGCACCGGGACTAGCGCCCAAGAGACCCAGTACTTC. It yields the protein CASTGTSAQETQYF.